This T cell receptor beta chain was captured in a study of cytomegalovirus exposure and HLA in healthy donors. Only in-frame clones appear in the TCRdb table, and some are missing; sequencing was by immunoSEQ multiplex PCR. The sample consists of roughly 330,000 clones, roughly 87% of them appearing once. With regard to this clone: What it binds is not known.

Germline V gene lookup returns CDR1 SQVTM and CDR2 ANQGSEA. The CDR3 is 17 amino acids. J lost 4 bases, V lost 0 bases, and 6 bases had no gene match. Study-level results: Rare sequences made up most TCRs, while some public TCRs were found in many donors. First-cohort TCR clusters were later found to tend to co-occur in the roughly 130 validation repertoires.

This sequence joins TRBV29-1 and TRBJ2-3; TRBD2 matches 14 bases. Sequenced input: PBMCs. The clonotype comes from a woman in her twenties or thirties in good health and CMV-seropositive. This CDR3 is CSVEDGLAGGRADTQYF. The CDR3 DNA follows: TGCAGCGTTGAAGATGGACTAGCGGGAGGTCGGGCAGATACGCAGTATTTT.